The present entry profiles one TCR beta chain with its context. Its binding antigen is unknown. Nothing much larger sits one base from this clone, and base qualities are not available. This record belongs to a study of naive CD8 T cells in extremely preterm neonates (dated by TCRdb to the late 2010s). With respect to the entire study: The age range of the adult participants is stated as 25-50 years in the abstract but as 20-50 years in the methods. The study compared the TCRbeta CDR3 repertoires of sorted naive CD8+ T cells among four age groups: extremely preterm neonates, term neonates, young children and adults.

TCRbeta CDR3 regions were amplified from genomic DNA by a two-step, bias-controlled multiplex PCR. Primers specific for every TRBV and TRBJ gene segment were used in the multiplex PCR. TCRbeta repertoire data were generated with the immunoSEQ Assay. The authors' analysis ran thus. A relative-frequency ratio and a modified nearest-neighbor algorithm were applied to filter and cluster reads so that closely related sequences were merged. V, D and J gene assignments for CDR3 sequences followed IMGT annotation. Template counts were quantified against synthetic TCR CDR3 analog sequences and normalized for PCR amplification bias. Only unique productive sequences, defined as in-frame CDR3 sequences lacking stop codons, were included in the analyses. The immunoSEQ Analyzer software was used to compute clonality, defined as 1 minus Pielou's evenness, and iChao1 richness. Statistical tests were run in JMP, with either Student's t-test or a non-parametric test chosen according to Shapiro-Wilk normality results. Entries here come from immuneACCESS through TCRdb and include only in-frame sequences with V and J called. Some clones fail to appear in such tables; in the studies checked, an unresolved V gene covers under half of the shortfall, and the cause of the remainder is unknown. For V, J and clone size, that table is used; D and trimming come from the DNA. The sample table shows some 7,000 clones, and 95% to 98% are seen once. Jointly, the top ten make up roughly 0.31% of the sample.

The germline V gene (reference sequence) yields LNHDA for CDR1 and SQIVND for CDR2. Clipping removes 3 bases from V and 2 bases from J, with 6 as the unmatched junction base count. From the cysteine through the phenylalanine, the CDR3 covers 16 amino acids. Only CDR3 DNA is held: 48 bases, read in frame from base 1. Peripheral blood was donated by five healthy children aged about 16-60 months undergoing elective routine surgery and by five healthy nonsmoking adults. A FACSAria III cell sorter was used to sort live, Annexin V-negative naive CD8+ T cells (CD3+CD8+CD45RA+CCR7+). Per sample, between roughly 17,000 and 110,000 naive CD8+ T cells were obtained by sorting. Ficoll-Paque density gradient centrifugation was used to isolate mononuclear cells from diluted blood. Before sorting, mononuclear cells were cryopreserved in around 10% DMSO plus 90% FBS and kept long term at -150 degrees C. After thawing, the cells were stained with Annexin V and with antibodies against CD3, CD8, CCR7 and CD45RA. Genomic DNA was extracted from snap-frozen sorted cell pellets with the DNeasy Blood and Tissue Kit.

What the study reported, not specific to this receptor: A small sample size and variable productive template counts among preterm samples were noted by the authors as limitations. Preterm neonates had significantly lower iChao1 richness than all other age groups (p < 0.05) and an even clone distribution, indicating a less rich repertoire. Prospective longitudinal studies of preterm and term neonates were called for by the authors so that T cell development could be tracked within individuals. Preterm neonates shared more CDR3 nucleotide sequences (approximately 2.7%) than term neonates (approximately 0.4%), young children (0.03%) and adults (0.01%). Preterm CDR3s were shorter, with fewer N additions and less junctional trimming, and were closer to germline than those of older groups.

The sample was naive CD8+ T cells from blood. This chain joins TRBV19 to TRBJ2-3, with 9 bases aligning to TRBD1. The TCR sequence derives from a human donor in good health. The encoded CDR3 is CASSIFWDRDTDTQYF. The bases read TGTGCCAGTAGTATTTTTTGGGACAGGGACACAGATACGCAGTATTTT.